Described below is a single TCR beta chain sequence and its context. Its antigen is as yet unknown. The data were obtained in a study of cytomegalovirus exposure and HLA in healthy donors. Study context: Most genotyped donors, over 70% of more than 300, had Caucasian-associated genetic ancestry. The study's findings and limits: Reportedly, fewer N-insertions than the approximately 700-donor mean appeared in an Asian-associated ancestry cluster in a later analysis. Earlier analysis yielded a pattern in which most TCR beta V segments were productive about 87% or about 30% of the time.

This CDR3 is 17 amino acids long. Germline V CDR1 and CDR2: LNHDA, SQIVND (reference sequence). The V and J ends lost 6 bases and 3 bases, in that order; junction bases with no gene match: 16. Primers: 60 Vbeta forward and 13 Jbeta reverse. TCRdb keeps only in-frame clones here, not all; method: immunoSEQ multiplex PCR. The sample contains some 140,000 clones, 64% of which appear only once. Sequenced: PBMCs. The chain couples TRBV19 to TRBJ2-7; 8 bases fit TRBD1. The TCR comes from a woman between 40 and 50 years old in good health and CMV-seronegative. In DNA form, the CDR3 reads TGTGCCAGTAGAAGGCAGGGGGCCCAAGCGTCCGACTACGAGCAGTACTTC. Translating gives CASRRQGAQASDYEQYF.